Listed here are 5 T cell receptor beta chains from one sample, sequenced in a study of shared clonotypes between healthy human individuals. Produced via immunoSEQ multiplex PCR; TCRdb's table is partial and in-frame only. The data show approximately 530,000 clones, with 95% to 97% seen just once and about 0.054% held by the top ten. Sample: naive CD4+ T cells sorted from blood. Noted subset: CD45RA+ positively selected. All receptors derive from a woman aged 30 to 39 in good health.

This rearrangement joins TRBV4-1 to TRBJ2-6, with D unclear. The CDR3 has 17 residues. V was trimmed by 4 bases and J by 0 bases, leaving 13 bases between them. CDR1 and CDR2 (germline): MGHRA, YSYEKL. In nucleotides, the CDR3 is TGCGCCAGCAGCCCGACCCCGAAGGGCTCTGGGGCCAACGTCCTGACTTTC. This sequence encodes CASSPTPKGSGANVLTF.

V usage is TRBV28 and J usage is TRBJ2-7; 7 bases agree with TRBD1. Unmatched junction bases numbered 6, after V lost 5 bases and J lost 2 bases. Germline CDR1 reads MDHEN; CDR2 reads SYDVKM. This CDR3 is built from 14 residues. CDR3 amino acids: CASSIPGTAYEQYF. The CDR3 region has the DNA TGTGCCAGCAGTATACCCGGGACAGCCTACGAGCAGTACTTC. Combining the CDR3 with reference TRBV28 and TRBJ2-7 gives the whole variable domain DVKVTQSSRYLVKRTGEKVFLECVQDMDHENMFWYRQDPGLGLRLIYFSYDVKMKEKGDIPEGYSVSREKKERFSLILESASTNQTSMYLCASSIPGTAYEQYFGPGTRLTVT.

DNA for the CDR3: TGTGCCAGCAGCTTAGGGGGACGGGAAAACACTGAAGCTTTCTTT. This translates into CASSLGGRENTEAFF. The chain has TRBV7-9 and TRBJ1-1; tentatively, D is TRBD1 (5 bases). Looked up from germline, CDR1 is SEHNR and CDR2 is FQNEAQ (reference sequence). The CDR3 extends over 15 amino acids. Trimming shortened V by 1 base and J by 2 bases, and 11 bases separated the two germline ends.

DNA of the CDR3: TGCGCCAGCAGCTGGGCGGGAGGGACAGATACGCAGTATTTT. Translated: CASSWAGGTDTQYF. This chain uses TRBV5-1 with TRBJ2-3, with 9 bases lining up with TRBD2. The CDR3 length is 14 residues. V trimming: 3 bases; J trimming: 3 bases; junction bases outside the gene matches: 2. CDR1 and CDR2 from the germline V gene are SGHRS and YFSETQ.

The CDR3 loop reads CASTQGGGSNQPQHF. CDR3 DNA sequence: TGTGCCAGTACCCAAGGGGGGGGTAGCAATCAGCCCCAGCATTTT. The chain is built from TRBV19 and TRBJ1-5; D possibly corresponds to TRBD1 (6 bases). Germline V gene lookup returns CDR1 LNHDA and CDR2 SQIVND (reference sequence). The CDR3 length is 15 residues. Trimming removed 7 bases from V and 0 bases from J, with 13 bases in between.